Listed here are 26 T cell receptor beta chains from one sample, sequenced in a study of identical twins. TCRdb analysed the 5' RACE reads with MiXCR anew, one entry per CDR3 protein. The sample comprises about 900,000 distinct CDR3 sequences, approximately 13% of which are singletons, and about 1.5% rests with the top ten. These data were likewise used in another study, on yellow fever vaccine responses in identical twins.

The sample taken for sequencing was PBMCs. These receptors were obtained from a woman in her late teens or twenties in good health.

The sample holds many counts of this clonotype. V and J are TRBV4-1 and TRBJ2-7; D remains unclear. Germline assignment: CDR1 MGHRA and CDR2 YSYEKL. V was pared by 3 bases and J by 2 bases, with 11 bases between. CDR3 length: 14 amino acids. The CDR3 spells CASSHSSQTYEQYF. The CDR3 nucleotides read TGCGCCAGCAGCCACTCAAGCCAGACCTACGAGCAGTACTTC.

This clonotype was counted between two and nine times. V usage is TRBV12-3 or TRBV12-4 and J usage is TRBJ1-2; D ambiguous. The CDR3 contains 14 residues. V lost 6 bases to trimming and J lost 8 bases, with 19 bases between them. CDR3 sequence: CASSPSGSSMGYTF. DNA of the CDR3: TGTGCCAGCAGCCCCTCGGGCAGTTCCATGGGCTACACCTTC.

A few counts support this clonotype. V and J are TRBV20-1 and TRBJ2-7, with 13 nucleotides matching TRBD2. Germline assignment: CDR1 DFQATT and CDR2 SNEGSKA (reference sequence). The CDR3 runs 13 residues. After removal of 4 bases from V and 7 bases from J, the junction contained 4 bases not matched to a gene. The CDR3 DNA reads TGCAGTGCTATCGGACTAGCGGGAGATGAGCAGTACTTC. Protein product: CSAIGLAGDEQYF.

This clonotype was observed a few times. The chain joins TRBV7-2 to TRBJ2-7; no firm D call. The germline V and J ends were trimmed by 1 base and 3 bases, with 10 bases remaining between them. The CDR3 runs 14 residues. Germline values: CDR1 SGHTA, CDR2 FQGNSA. CDR3 loop: CASSLGLTHYEQYV. CDR3 DNA: TGTGCCAGCAGCTTAGGGTTAACACACTACGAGCAGTACGTC.

There are a few counts of this clonotype. This chain links TRBV4-2 with TRBJ2-7; D gene uncertain. The CDR3 is made up of 14 amino acids. The germline CDR1 and CDR2 sequences are LGHNA and YNFKEQ. V was cut by 1 base and J by 2 bases, with 9 bases left in between. This CDR3 is CASSQGRATYEQYF. CDR3 in DNA: TGTGCCAGCAGCCAAGGCCGGGCGACCTACGAGCAGTACTTC.

This clonotype appeared many times. The V call is TRBV9, the J call TRBJ2-7, with unresolved D. Germline V gene data show CDR1 as SGDLS and CDR2 as YYNGEE. V was pared by 0 bases and J by 1 base, with 8 bases between. CDR3 length equals 14 residues. The CDR3 nucleotides are TGTGCCAGCAGCGTAGAGCCCGGGTCCTACGAGCAGTACTTC. Protein product: CASSVEPGSYEQYF.

This clonotype appeared a few times. The CDR3 region is CASSQVSGSYEQYV. The CDR3 nucleotides are TGCGCCAGCAGCCAAGTGTCAGGTTCCTACGAGCAGTACGTC. The chain has TRBV4-1 and TRBJ2-7; D gene ambiguous. Germline CDR1 MGHRA, CDR2 YSYEKL. CDR3 size: 14 residues. V lost 1 base to trimming and J lost 1 base, with 8 bases between them.

The V call is TRBV4-2, the J call TRBJ2-3; D is unresolved. Trimming took off 5 bases at V and 2 bases at J, with 11 bases between the two ends. The CDR3 has 14 amino acids. Germline V gene sequence: CDR1 LGHNA, CDR2 YNFKEQ. The CDR3 nucleotides read TGTGCCAGCAGCGGCGAGGAAACCACAGATACGCAGTATTTT. Its translation: CASSGEETTDTQYF.

Only a few counts were recorded for this clonotype. The chain couples TRBV6-5 to TRBJ2-1; perhaps TRBD2 as D (7 bases). The CDR3 spans 14 residues. V gave up 4 bases and J gave up 10 bases, with 17 bases separating them. The germline V gene encodes CDR1 MNHEY and CDR2 SVGAGI. CDR3 sequence: CASSFTRGAWEQFF. The CDR3 DNA reads TGTGCCAGCAGTTTCACTCGGGGGGCTTGGGAGCAGTTCTTC.

V usage is TRBV5-1 and J usage is TRBJ1-1, with D unclear. In germline, CDR1 is SGHRS, CDR2 YFSETQ. The V end was cut by 0 bases, the J end by 8 bases, with 14 bases between. This CDR3 region has 14 residues. The CDR3 DNA reads TGCGCCAGCAGCTTGGCTCCTGGGCAGACGGAAGCTTTCTTT. This translates into CASSLAPGQTEAFF.

V gene TRBV29-1 combines with J gene TRBJ2-5; the match to TRBD2 covers 13 bases. Germline-derived CDR1 and CDR2 are SQVTM and ANQGSEA. J gave up 2 bases and V 1 base, and 7 bases lay outside the gene matches. The CDR3 consists of 17 residues. CDR3 residues: CSVEGTSGGPQQETQYF. DNA of the CDR3: TGCAGCGTTGAAGGGACTAGCGGGGGACCTCAGCAAGAGACCCAGTACTTC.

This clonotype was counted many times. The chain carries TRBV5-1 and TRBJ2-1; tentative D call: TRBD2 (7 bases). The CDR3 has 20 amino acids. Germline CDR1 is SGHRS and CDR2 is YFSETQ. Trimming left V 0 bases short and J 2 bases short, with 24 bases between. The CDR3 DNA sequence: TGCGCCAGCAGCTTGGCGGTAGGTCAGGGTCTGCGGGGGCCCTACAATGAGCAGTTCTTC. It codes for CASSLAVGQGLRGPYNEQFF.

This clonotype has just a few counts. V and J are TRBV6-4 and TRBJ2-1, with 13 bases matching TRBD2. The CDR3 sequence is 15 residues long. V lost 5 bases, J lost 7 bases, and 5 bases stayed unmatched. Germline V gives CDR1 MRHNA, CDR2 SNTAGT. CDR3 amino acids: CASSRTSGRANEQFF. The CDR3, as DNA: TGTGCCAGCAGTCGCACTAGCGGGAGGGCGAATGAGCAGTTCTTC.

This clonotype was counted at least ten times. The rearrangement joins TRBV5-1 to TRBJ1-1; D unresolved. CDR1 is SGHRS, CDR2 YFSETQ, per germline. The germline V and J ends were trimmed by 6 bases and 5 bases, with 14 bases remaining between them. The CDR3 runs 13 residues. Written as DNA, the CDR3 is TGCGCCAGCACCTCCGGGGATGGGACTGAAGCTTTCTTT. Encoded protein: CASTSGDGTEAFF.

The rearrangement uses TRBV27 and TRBJ2-3, with unresolved D. CDR1 is MNHEY, CDR2 SMNVEV, per germline (reference sequence). The CDR3 runs 12 residues. Trimming took off 5 bases at V and 7 bases at J, with 10 bases between the two ends. CDR3 in DNA: TGTGCCAGCAGTACCCTACAGAATACGCAGTATTTT. Protein product: CASSTLQNTQYF.

This clonotype was recorded many times. The chain carries TRBV21-1 and TRBJ2-5; TRBD1 is taken as the D call from the table, unchecked against the DNA. TRBV21-1 is marked as a pseudogene. The CDR3 runs to 15 residues. The CDR3 DNA follows: TGTGCCAGCAGCAAAGGGACACCGTACCAAGAGACCCAGTACTTC. This gives the protein CASSKGTPYQETQYF.

This clonotype was seen ten or more times. The J gene is TRBJ1-1, the V gene TRBV28; maybe TRBD1 (6 bases). This CDR3 comprises 17 residues. Trimming removed 3 bases from V and 0 bases from J, with 17 bases in between. Germline CDR1 is MDHEN and CDR2 is SYDVKM. The CDR3: CASSFGGRGHLNTEAFF. Written as DNA, the CDR3 is TGTGCCAGCAGTTTTGGCGGTCGGGGACATTTGAACACTGAAGCTTTCTTT. Full variable domain (outside the CDR3, taken from reference TRBV28 and TRBJ1-1): DVKVTQSSRYLVKRTGEKVFLECVQDMDHENMFWYRQDPGLGLRLIYFSYDVKMKEKGDIPEGYSVSREKKERFSLILESASTNQTSMYLCASSFGGRGHLNTEAFFGQGTRLTVV.

The chain is built from TRBV27 and TRBJ2-7; TRBD2 agrees at 8 bases. The germline V gene has CDR1 MNHEY and CDR2 SMNVEV (reference sequence). J was trimmed by 2 bases and V by 3 bases; bases with no gene match: 6. CDR3 size: 15 residues. The chain's CDR3 is CASSFASGPTYEQYF. CDR3 nucleotide sequence: TGTGCCAGCAGTTTTGCTAGCGGGCCGACCTACGAGCAGTACTTC.

V usage is TRBV6-1 and J usage is TRBJ2-3; tentatively, D is TRBD2 (6 bases). The V end lost 8 bases, the J end lost 1 base, and 16 bases lay between the germline ends. There are 15 residues in the CDR3. The germline V gene encodes CDR1 MNHNS and CDR2 SASEGT. The CDR3 spells CASGTWGGRTDTQYF. CDR3 sequence (DNA): TGTGCCAGCGGGACGTGGGGAGGCCGCACAGATACGCAGTATTTT.

This clonotype was found a few times. V usage is TRBV7-3 and J usage is TRBJ2-7, with D possibly being TRBD2 (7 bases). Germline V gene data show CDR1 as SGHTA and CDR2 as FQGTGA. The length of the CDR3 is 14 residues. The V and J ends lost 1 base and 4 bases respectively, with 11 bases between them. The CDR3 region is CASSLKGGAYEQYF. The CDR3 DNA sequence: TGTGCCAGCAGCTTAAAGGGGGGGGCTTACGAGCAGTACTTC.

The chain combines TRBV20-1 with TRBJ2-7; 8 bases match TRBD1. The length of the CDR3 is 14 residues. J lost 2 bases, V lost 0 bases, and 3 bases had no gene match. Germline V gives CDR1 DFQATT, CDR2 SNEGSKA (reference sequence). DNA for the CDR3: TGCAGTGCTAGAGATCAGGGGGCTCCCTACGAGCAGTACGTC. Translation: CSARDQGAPYEQYV.

In its sample, this clonotype was seen a few times. The chain uses TRBV12-3 or TRBV12-4 and TRBJ2-3; 7 bases align to TRBD2. This CDR3 has 17 amino acids. V shed 2 bases, J shed 2 bases, and the junction held 10 bases outside the gene matches. The CDR3 DNA follows: TGTGCCAGCAGTTTAAGCCCCCCCAGCGGGGCCACAGATACGCAGTATTTT. Translation gives CASSLSPPSGATDTQYF.

This clonotype was detected ten times or more. V gene TRBV9 combines with J gene TRBJ2-7; no clear D. The CDR3 runs 12 residues. V shed 4 bases and J shed 2 bases, with 7 bases lying between them. Per the germline V gene, CDR1 is SGDLS and CDR2 is YYNGEE. In nucleotides, the CDR3 is TGTGCCAGCAGCCCCGTGACCTACGAGCAGTACGTC. The encoded protein is CASSPVTYEQYV.

This clonotype was detected only a few times. The chain uses TRBV9 and TRBJ2-1; D might be TRBD2 (6 bases). The V end was cut by 0 bases, the J end by 0 bases, with 13 bases between. Germline CDR1 is SGDLS and CDR2 is YYNGEE. This CDR3 region has 17 residues. CDR3 in amino acids: CASSVVGLSFSYNEQFF. In DNA form, the CDR3 reads TGTGCCAGCAGCGTAGTGGGACTCTCCTTCTCCTACAATGAGCAGTTCTTC.

The gene calls are TRBV6-1 and TRBJ2-1, with a possible D match to TRBD2 (5 bases). Germline V gene data show CDR1 as MNHNS and CDR2 as SASEGT. CDR3 length: 16 amino acids. V gave up 8 bases and J gave up 4 bases, with 21 bases separating them. CDR3 amino acids: CASCTTAASSYNEQFF. In DNA, the CDR3 is TGTGCCAGCTGCACTACAGCGGCGAGTTCTTACAATGAGCAGTTCTTC.

V is TRBV2 and J is TRBJ1-5, with 8 positions matching TRBD1. With V trimmed by 6 bases and J by 4 bases, 11 bases remained unmatched. From germline, CDR1 is SNHLY and CDR2 FYNNEI. The CDR3 spans 16 residues. CDR3 sequence: CASRRDGQGGNQPQHF. The CDR3 bases are TGTGCCAGCAGACGCGACGGACAGGGAGGGAATCAGCCCCAGCATTTT.